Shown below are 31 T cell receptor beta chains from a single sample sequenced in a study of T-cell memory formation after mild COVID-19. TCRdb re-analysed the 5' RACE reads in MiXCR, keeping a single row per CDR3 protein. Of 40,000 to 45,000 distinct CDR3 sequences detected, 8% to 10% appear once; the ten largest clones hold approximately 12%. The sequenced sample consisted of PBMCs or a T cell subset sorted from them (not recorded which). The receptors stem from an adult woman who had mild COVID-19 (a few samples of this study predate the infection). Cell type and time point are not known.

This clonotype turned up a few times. CDR3 bases: TGTGCCACCAGCAGAGATGGCAGGGGCTACGAGCAGTACTTC. It yields the protein CATSRDGRGYEQYF. The chain uses TRBV15 and TRBJ2-7, with D perhaps TRBD1 (6 bases). Germline-derived CDR1 and CDR2 are LNHNV and YYDKDF (reference sequence). Trimming left V 0 bases short and J 3 bases short, with 9 bases between. The CDR3 has 14 amino acids.

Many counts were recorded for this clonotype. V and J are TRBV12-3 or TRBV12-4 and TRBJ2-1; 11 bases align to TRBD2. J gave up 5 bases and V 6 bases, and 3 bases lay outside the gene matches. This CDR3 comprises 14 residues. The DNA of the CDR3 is TGTGCCAGCAGGGCTAGCGGGGGGAACAATGAGCAGTTCTTC. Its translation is CASRASGGNNEQFF.

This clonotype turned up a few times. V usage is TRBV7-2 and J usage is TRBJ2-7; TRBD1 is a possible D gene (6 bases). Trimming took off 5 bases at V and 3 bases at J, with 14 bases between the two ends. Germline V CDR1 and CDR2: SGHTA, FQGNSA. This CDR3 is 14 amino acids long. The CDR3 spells CASSPHGTNYEQYF. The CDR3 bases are TGTGCCAGCAGCCCCCACGGGACAAACTACGAGCAGTACTTC.

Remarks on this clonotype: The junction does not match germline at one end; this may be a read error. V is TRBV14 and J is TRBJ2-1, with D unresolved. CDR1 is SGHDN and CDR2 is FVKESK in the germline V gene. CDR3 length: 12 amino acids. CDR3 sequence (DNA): TGTGCCAGCAGCCAACTAGGTGCTGGAACCTACTTC. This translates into CASSQLGAGTYF. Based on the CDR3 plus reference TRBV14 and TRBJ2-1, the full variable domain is EAGVTQFPSHSVIEKGQTVTLRCDPISGHDNLYWYRRVMGKEIKFLLHFVKESKQDESGMPNNRFLAERTGGTYSTLKVQPAELEDSGVYFCASSQLGAGTYFGPGTRLTVL.

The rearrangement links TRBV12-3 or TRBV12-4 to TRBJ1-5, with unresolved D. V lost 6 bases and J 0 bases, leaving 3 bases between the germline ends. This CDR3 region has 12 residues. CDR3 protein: CASRLSNQPQHF. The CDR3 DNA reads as TGTGCCAGCAGACTTAGCAATCAGCCCCAGCATTTT.

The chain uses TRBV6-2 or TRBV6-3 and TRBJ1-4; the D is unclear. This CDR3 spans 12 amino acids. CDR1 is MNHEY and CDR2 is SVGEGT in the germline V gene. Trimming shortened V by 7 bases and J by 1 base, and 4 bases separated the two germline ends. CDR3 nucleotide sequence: TGTGCCAGCAAAGGAACTAATGAAAAACTGTTTTTT. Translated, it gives CASKGTNEKLFF.

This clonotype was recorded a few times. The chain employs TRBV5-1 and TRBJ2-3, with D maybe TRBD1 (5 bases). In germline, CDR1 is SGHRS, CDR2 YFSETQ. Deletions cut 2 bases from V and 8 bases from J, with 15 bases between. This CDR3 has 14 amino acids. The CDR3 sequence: CASSLPVGASTQYF. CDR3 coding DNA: TGCGCCAGCAGCTTACCAGTTGGGGCAAGTACGCAGTATTTT.

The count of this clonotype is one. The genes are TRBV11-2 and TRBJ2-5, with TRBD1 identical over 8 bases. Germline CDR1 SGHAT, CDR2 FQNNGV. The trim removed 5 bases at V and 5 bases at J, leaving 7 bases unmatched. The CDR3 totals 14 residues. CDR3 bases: TGTGCCAGCAGCGGGTGGGACAGGCAGGAGACCCAGTACTTC. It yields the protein CASSGWDRQETQYF.

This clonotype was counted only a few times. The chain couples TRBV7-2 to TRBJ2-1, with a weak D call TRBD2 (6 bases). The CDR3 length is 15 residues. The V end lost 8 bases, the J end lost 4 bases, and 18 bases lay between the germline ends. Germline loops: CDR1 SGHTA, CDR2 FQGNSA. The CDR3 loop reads CASSLAEGIYNEQFF. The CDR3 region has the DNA TGTGCCAGCTCCCTGGCGGAGGGGATATACAATGAGCAGTTCTTC.

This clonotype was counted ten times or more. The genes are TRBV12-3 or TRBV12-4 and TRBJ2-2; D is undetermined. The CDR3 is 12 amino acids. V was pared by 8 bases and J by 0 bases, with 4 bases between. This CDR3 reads CASSPNTGELFF. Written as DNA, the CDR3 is TGTGCCAGCTCCCCGAACACCGGGGAGCTGTTTTTT.

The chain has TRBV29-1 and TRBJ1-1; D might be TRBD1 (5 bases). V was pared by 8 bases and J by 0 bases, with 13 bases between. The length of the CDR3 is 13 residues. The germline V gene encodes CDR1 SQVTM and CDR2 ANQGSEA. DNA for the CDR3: TGCAGCTGTGGGGGACGTATGAACACTGAAGCTTTCTTT. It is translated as CSCGGRMNTEAFF. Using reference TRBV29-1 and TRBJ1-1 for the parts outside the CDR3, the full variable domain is SAVISQKPSRDICQRGTSLTIQCQVDSQVTMMFWYRQQPGQSLTLIATANQGSEATYESGFVIDKFPISRPNLTFSTLTVSNMSPEDSSIYLCSCGGRMNTEAFFGQGTRLTVV.

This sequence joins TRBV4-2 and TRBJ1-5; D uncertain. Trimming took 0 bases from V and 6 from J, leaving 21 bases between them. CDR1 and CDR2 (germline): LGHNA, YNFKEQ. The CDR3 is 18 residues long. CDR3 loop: CASSQDSGGPLRAQPQHF. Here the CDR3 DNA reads TGTGCCAGCAGCCAAGATTCGGGAGGACCCCTGAGGGCTCAGCCCCAGCATTTT.

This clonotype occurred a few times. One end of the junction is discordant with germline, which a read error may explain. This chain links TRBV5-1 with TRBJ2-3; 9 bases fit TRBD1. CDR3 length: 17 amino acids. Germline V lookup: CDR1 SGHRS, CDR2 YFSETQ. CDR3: CASSVRPGQGNADTQDF. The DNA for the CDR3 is TGCGCCAGCAGCGTTCGCCCGGGACAGGGAAACGCAGATACGCAGGATTTT.

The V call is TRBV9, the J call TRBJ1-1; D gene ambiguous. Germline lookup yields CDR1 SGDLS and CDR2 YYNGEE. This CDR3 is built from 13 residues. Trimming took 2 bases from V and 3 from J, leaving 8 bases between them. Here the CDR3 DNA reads TGTGCCAGCAGCGTCACGGGTTACACTGAAGCTTTCTTT. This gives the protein CASSVTGYTEAFF.

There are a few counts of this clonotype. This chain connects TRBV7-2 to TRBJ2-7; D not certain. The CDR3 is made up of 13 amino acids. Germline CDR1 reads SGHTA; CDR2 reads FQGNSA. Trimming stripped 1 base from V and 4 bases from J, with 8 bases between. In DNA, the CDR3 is TGTGCCAGCAGCTTAGGATCGGTTTACGAGCAGTACTTC. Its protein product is CASSLGSVYEQYF.

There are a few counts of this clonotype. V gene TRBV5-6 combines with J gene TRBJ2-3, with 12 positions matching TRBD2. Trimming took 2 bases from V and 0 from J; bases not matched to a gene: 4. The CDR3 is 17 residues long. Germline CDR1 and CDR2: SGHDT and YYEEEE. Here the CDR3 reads CASSFASGRASTDTQYF. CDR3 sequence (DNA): TGTGCCAGCAGCTTCGCTAGCGGGAGGGCGAGCACAGATACGCAGTATTTT.

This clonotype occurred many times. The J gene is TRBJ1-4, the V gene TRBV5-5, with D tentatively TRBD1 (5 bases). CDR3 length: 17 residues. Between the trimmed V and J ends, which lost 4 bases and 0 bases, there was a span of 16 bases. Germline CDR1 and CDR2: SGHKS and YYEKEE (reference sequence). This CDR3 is CASSLRGKPATNEKLFF. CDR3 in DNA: TGTGCCAGCAGCCTACGGGGGAAGCCTGCAACTAATGAAAAACTGTTTTTT.

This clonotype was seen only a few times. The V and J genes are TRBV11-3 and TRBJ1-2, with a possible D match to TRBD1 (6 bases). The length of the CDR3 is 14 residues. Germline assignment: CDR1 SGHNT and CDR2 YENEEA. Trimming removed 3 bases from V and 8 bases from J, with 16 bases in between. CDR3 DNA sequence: TGTGCCAGCAGCTTCGGTACAGGGCTGAACGGCTACACCTTC. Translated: CASSFGTGLNGYTF.

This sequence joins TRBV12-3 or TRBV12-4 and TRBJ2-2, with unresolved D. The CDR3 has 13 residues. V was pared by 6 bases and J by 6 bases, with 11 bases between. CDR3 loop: CASSPYSPGELFF. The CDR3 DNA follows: TGTGCCAGCAGCCCATACAGCCCCGGGGAGCTGTTTTTT.

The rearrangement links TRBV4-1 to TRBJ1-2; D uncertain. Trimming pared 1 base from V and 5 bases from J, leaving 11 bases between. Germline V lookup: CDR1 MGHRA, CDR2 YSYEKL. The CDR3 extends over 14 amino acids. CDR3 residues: CASSQAWASYGYTF. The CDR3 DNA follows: TGCGCCAGCAGCCAAGCATGGGCTTCATATGGCTACACCTTC.

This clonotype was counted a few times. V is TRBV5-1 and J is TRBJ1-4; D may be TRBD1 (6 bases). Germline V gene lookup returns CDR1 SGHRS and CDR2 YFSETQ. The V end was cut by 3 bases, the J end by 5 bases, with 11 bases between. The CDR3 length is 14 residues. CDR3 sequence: CASSSDRTNEKLFF. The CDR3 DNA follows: TGCGCCAGCAGCTCGGACAGAACGAATGAAAAACTGTTTTTT.

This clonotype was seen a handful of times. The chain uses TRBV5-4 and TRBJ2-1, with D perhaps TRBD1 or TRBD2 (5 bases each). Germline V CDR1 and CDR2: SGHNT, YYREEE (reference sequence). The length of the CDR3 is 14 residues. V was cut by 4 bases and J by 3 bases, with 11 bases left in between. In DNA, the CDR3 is TGTGCCAGCAGCAACGGGGCCCACTACAATGAGCAGTTCTTC. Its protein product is CASSNGAHYNEQFF.

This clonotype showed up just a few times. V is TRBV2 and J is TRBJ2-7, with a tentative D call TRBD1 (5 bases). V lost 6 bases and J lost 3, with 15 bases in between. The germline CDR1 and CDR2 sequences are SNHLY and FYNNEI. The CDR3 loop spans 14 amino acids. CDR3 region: CASRDGVRGYEQYF. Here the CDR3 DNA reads TGTGCCAGCAGAGATGGAGTTAGGGGCTACGAGCAGTACTTC.

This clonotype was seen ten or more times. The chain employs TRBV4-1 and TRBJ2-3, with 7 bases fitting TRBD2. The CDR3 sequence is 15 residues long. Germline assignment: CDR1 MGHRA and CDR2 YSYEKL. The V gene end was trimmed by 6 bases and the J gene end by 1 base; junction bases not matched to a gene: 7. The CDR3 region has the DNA TGCGCCAGCAGTCAGGGAGGGTGGCGCACAGATACGCAGTATTTT. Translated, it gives CASSQGGWRTDTQYF.

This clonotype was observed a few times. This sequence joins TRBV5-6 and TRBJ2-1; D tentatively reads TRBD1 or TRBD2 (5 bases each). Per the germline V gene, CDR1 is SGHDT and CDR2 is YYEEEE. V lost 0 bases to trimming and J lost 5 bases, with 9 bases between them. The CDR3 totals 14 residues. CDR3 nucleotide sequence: TGTGCCAGCAGCTTGGAGGGACGCGACAATGAGCAGTTCTTC. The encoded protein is CASSLEGRDNEQFF.

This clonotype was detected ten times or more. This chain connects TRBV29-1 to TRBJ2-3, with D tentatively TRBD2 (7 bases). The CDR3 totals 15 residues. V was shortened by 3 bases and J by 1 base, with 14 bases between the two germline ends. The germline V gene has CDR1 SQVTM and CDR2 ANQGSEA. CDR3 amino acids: CSVDEGGQGTDTQYF. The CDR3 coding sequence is TGCAGCGTTGACGAGGGGGGGCAGGGCACAGATACGCAGTATTTT.

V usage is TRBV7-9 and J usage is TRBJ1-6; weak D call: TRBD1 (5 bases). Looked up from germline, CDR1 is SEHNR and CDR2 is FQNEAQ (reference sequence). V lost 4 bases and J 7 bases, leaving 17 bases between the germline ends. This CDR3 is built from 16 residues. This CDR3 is CASSSTHRKRNSPLHF. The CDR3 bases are TGTGCCAGCAGCTCGACCCACAGGAAACGAAATTCACCCCTCCACTTT.

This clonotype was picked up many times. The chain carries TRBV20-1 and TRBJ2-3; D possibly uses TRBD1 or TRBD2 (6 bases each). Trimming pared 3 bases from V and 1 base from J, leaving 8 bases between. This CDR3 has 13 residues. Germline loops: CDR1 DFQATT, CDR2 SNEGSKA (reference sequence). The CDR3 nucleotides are TGCAGTGCTAGGGAGGGGGGCACAGATACGCAGTATTTT. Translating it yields CSAREGGTDTQYF.

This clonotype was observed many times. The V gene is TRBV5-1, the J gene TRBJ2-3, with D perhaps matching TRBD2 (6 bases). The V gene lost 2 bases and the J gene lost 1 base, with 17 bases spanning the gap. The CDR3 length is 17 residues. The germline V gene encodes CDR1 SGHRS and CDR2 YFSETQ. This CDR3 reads CASSFYGDLAGTDTQYF. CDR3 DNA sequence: TGCGCCAGCAGCTTCTACGGAGATTTAGCGGGCACAGATACGCAGTATTTT.

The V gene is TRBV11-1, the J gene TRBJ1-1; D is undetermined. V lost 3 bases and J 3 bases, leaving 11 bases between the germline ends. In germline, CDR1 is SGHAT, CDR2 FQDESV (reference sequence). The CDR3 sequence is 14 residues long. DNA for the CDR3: TGTGCCAGCAGCTTCGGCGTTTGGGACACTGAAGCTTTCTTT. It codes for CASSFGVWDTEAFF.

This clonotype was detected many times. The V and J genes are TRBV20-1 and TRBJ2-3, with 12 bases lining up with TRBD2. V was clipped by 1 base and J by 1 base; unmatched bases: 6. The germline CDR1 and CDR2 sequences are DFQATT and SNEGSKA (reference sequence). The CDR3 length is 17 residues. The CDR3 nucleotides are TGCAGTGCTAGAGCTAGCGGGAGGGCCGGGGGCACAGATACGCAGTATTTT. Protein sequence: CSARASGRAGGTDTQYF.